The present T cell receptor beta chain was sequenced within a study of blood T cell repertoires in COVID-19. The wider study: The United States, Italy and Spain were the sources of the acute and convalescent COVID-19 samples. T cells, B-cell-depleted T cells, or PBMCs provided the cDNA or gDNA that served as material.

Per the original data handling: Amplification of reference gene primers provided the estimated nucleated cell counts. Sequencing used immunoSEQ multiplex PCR; TCRdb keeps in-frame clones, though not all of them. V and J calls and clone size are those listed in that table; D and trimming were worked out from the DNA. The sample yields more than 100,000 clones, 75% to 90% seen once. Germline V gene sequence: CDR1 SGHRS, CDR2 YFSETQ. The V end was cut by 0 bases, the J end by 0 bases, with 16 bases between. The CDR3 runs to 18 residues. The TCR was taken from a man between 40 and 49 years old with acute or convalescent COVID-19. Sequencing was performed on peripheral blood. The chain links TRBV5-1 to TRBJ2-1; D is unresolved. CDR3 residues: CASSLGPGPTSSYNEQFF. The CDR3, as DNA: TGCGCCAGCAGCTTGGGGCCGGGTCCGACGAGCTCCTACAATGAGCAGTTCTTC. The variable domain in full, completed from reference TRBV5-1 and TRBJ2-1, reads KAGVTQTPRYLIKTRGQQVTLSCSPISGHRSVSWYQQTPGQGLQFLFEYFSETQRNKGNFPGRFSGRQFSNSRSEMNVSTLELGDSALYLCASSLGPGPTSSYNEQFFGPGTRLTVL.